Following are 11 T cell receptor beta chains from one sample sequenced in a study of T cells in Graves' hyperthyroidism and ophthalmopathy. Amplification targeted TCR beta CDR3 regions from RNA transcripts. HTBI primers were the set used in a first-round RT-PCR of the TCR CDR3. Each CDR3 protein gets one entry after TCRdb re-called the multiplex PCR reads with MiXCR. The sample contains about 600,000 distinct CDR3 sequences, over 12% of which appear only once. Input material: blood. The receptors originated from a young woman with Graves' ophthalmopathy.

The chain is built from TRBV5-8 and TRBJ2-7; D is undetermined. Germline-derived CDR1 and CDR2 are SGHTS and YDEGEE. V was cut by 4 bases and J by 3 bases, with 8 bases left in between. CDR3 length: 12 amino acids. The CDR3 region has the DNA TGTGCCAGCAGCAGCAACCGCTACGAGCAGTACTTC. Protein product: CASSSNRYEQYF.

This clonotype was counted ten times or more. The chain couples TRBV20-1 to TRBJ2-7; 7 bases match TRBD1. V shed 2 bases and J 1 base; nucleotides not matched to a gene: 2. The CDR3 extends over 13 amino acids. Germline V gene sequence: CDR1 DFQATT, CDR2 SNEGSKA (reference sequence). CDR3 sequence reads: CSARYRGSYEQYF. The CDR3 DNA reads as TGCAGTGCTAGATACAGGGGTTCCTACGAGCAGTACTTC.

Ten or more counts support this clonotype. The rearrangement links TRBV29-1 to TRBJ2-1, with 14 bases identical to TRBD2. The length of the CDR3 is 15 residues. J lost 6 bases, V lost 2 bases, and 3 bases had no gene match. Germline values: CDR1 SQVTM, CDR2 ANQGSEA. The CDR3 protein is CSVETGTSGSNEQFF. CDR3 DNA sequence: TGCAGCGTTGAAACAGGGACTAGCGGGAGCAATGAGCAGTTCTTC.

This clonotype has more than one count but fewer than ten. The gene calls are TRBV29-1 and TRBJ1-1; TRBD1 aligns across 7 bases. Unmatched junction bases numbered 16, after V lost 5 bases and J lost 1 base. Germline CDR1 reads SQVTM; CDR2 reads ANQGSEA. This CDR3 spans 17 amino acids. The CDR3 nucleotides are TGCAGCGTTCCAAGCGGAGGGCAGGGGGTGGGGAACACTGAAGCTTTCTTT. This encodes CSVPSGGQGVGNTEAFF. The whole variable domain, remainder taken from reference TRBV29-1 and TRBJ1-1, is SAVISQKPSRDICQRGTSLTIQCQVDSQVTMMFWYRQQPGQSLTLIATANQGSEATYESGFVIDKFPISRPNLTFSTLTVSNMSPEDSSIYLCSVPSGGQGVGNTEAFFGQGTRLTVV.

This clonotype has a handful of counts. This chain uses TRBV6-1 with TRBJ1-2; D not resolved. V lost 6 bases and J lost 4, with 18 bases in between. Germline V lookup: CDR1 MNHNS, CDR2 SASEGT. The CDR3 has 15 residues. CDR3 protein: CASSPGPRDAYGYTF. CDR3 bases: TGTGCCAGCAGCCCGGGCCCTAGGGATGCCTATGGCTACACCTTC.

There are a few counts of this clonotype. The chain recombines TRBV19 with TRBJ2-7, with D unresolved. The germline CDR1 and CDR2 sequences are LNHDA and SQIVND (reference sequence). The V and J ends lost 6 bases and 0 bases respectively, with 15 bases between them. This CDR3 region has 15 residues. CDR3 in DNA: TGTGCCAGTAGCCACGTCCCCTTCCTCTCCTACGAGCAGTACTTC. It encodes CASSHVPFLSYEQYF.

This CDR3 reads CASTVSGGNEQFF. The CDR3 bases are TGTGCCAGCACCGTTAGCGGGGGAAATGAGCAGTTCTTC. The chain joins TRBV7-9 to TRBJ2-1; the match to TRBD2 covers 9 bases. Germline-derived CDR1 and CDR2 are SEHNR and FQNEAQ (reference sequence). Trimming at V came to 7 bases and at J to 7 bases, leaving 5 bases not matched to a gene. CDR3 length: 13 residues.

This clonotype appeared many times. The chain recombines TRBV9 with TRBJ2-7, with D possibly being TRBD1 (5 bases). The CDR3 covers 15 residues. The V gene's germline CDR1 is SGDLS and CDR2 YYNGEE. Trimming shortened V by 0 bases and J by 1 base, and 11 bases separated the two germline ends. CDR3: CASSVAPGRSYEQYF. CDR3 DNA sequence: TGTGCCAGCAGCGTAGCGCCAGGGCGGTCCTACGAGCAGTACTTC.

The CDR3 spells CAISGGTSGNEQFF. CDR3 DNA sequence: TGTGCCATCAGTGGAGGGACTAGCGGCAATGAGCAGTTCTTC. V gene TRBV10-3 combines with J gene TRBJ2-1, with 11 positions matching TRBD2. The CDR3 spans 14 residues. The junction had 2 bases not matched to a gene; V was cut back by 4 bases and J by 6 bases. From germline, CDR1 is ENHRY and CDR2 SYGVKD.

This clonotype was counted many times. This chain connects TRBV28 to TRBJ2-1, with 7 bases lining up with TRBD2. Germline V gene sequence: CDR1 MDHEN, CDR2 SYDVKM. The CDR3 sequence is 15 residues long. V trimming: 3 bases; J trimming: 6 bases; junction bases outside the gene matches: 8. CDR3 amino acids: CASSFYGLGPNEQFF. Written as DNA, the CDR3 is TGTGCCAGCAGTTTTTATGGACTAGGCCCCAATGAGCAGTTCTTC.

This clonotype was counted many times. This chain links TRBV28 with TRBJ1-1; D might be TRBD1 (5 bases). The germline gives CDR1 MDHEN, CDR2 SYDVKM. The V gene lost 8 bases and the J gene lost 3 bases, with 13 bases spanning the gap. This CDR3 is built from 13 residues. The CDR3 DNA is TGTGCCAGCGAGAGGGGTCGCGACACTGAAGCTTTCTTT. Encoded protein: CASERGRDTEAFF. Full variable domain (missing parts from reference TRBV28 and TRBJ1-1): DVKVTQSSRYLVKRTGEKVFLECVQDMDHENMFWYRQDPGLGLRLIYFSYDVKMKEKGDIPEGYSVSREKKERFSLILESASTNQTSMYLCASERGRDTEAFFGQGTRLTVV.